The rows below give T cell receptor beta chains drawn from one sample of a study of blood T cells in healthy people across ages. TCRdb fed the 5' RACE reads into MiXCR, producing one record per CDR3 protein. The top ten clones hold more than 4% of a sample with 1.5 million or so distinct CDR3 sequences, about 42% of them seen once. Source material: blood. The receptors derive from a woman aged 18 to 35 in good health. The CDR3 runs from the conserved cysteine through the conserved F or W. D genes are given only for firm matches. A row's size may be missing; if present it is once, few, many or a size class.

TRBD2	TRBJ2-7	TRBV6-2/TRBV6-3	.	TGTGCCAGCAGTCAAGCGGGAGGTACCGGCTCCTACGAGCAGTACTTC	CASSQAGGTGSYEQYF
.	TRBJ1-2	TRBV11-2	few	TGTGCCAGCAGCTTATGGCGGGGACAAGAAGATGGCTACACCTTC	CASSLWRGQEDGYTF
.	TRBJ2-7	TRBV4-1	few	TGCGCCAGCAGCCGATTCGCCGACACACAGCTCTACGAGCAGTACTTC	CASSRFADTQLYEQYF
TRBD1	TRBJ2-7	TRBV4-3	.	TGCGCCAGCAGCCAAGATTTTGGCGGGACAGGGGGCCCTACCTACGAGCAGTACTTC	CASSQDFGGTGGPTYEQYF
.	TRBJ1-1	TRBV4-1	.	TGCGCCAGCAGCCAAGTTCGCCCCAGGGTCCCTGAAGCTTTCTTT	CASSQVRPRVPEAFF
.	TRBJ1-1	TRBV24-1	.	TGTGCCACCAGTGACAGGACGGGAGCTGAAGCTTTCTTT	CATSDRTGAEAFF
TRBD1	TRBJ2-7	TRBV4-3	.	TGCGCCAGCAGCCAAGATCGGGACAGACCCTACGAGCAGTACTTC	CASSQDRDRPYEQYF
TRBD1	TRBJ1-2	TRBV27	few	TGTGCCAGCAGTGCGGACAGGGTTTCCTATGGCTACACCTTC	CASSADRVSYGYTF
TRBD1	TRBJ2-1	TRBV7-9	few	TGTGCCAGCAGCTCGCCGGACAGGGTAAATGAGCAGTTCTTC	CASSSPDRVNEQFF
TRBD2	TRBJ2-7	TRBV6-1	.	TGTGCCAGCAGTGAACTGACTAGCTCGGACTGGGAGCAGTACTTC	CASSELTSSDWEQYF
.	TRBJ1-5	TRBV3-1	.	TGTGCCAGCAGCCAGGGCAGGGGAGGGCCCCAGCATTTT	CASSQGRGGPQHF
.	TRBJ2-1	TRBV20-1	few	TGCAGTGCTACGGAGGGGGCGGGGGTGGAGTTCTTC	CSATEGAGVEFF
.	TRBJ2-3	TRBV2	few	TGTGCCAGCGGAGGGACAGTTCTTTTGGGCACAGATACGCAGTATTTT	CASGGTVLLGTDTQYF
TRBD2	TRBJ2-5	TRBV6-5	.	TGTGCCAGCAGTTCCCCTAGGACTAGCGTCCAAGAGACCCAGTACTTC	CASSSPRTSVQETQYF
.	TRBJ2-7	TRBV7-2	.	TGTGCCAGCAGCCAGAAAGGGGCGACTGACTACGAGCAGTACTTC	CASSQKGATDYEQYF
.	TRBJ1-2	TRBV7-2	few	TGTGCCAGCAGCACGGCCGCTAACTATGGCTACACCTTC	CASSTAANYGYTF
TRBD2	TRBJ2-7	TRBV6-2/TRBV6-3	few	TGTGCCAGCAGTTCCCCCCGGACTAGCGGGAGTGGTCTCTACGAGCAGTACTTC	CASSSPRTSGSGLYEQYF
.	TRBJ2-7	TRBV7-6	few	TGTGCCAGCAGCTTAGCACAGGCCGGGTACGAGCAGTACTTC	CASSLAQAGYEQYF
TRBD1	TRBJ1-1	TRBV15	.	TGTGCCACCAGCAGAGCCCCAGGGGGCAGGACTGAAGCTTTCTTT	CATSRAPGGRTEAFF
TRBD2	TRBJ2-1	TRBV7-2	once	TGTGCCAGCAGCTTACCGGGACTAGCGAACAATGAGCAGTTCTTC	CASSLPGLANNEQFF
.	TRBJ1-2	TRBV20-1	few	TGCAGTGCTAGTACAGGCCAGGTTGGCTACACCTTC	CSASTGQVGYTF
.	TRBJ1-1	TRBV7-9	once	TGTGCCAGCAGGCATGAAACTGAAGCTTTCTTT	CASRHETEAFF
.	TRBJ2-3	TRBV5-1	few	TGCGCCAGCAGCACGAGACCACCGGGACGCAAGTATTTT	CASSTRPPGRKYF
.	TRBJ2-1	TRBV4-1	many	TGCGCCAGCAGCCTGAGGTCTAGTCCCAATGAGCAGTTCTTC	CASSLRSSPNEQFF
TRBD2	TRBJ2-1	TRBV29-1	once	TGCAGCGCGTCAGCCGGGACTAGCTCTTACGATGAGCAGTTCTTC	CSASAGTSSYDEQFF
.	TRBJ2-2	TRBV4-3	.	TGCGCCAGCAGCCAAGCGAGGGGACTTTACACCGGGGAGCTGTTTTTT	CASSQARGLYTGELFF
TRBD1	TRBJ1-2	TRBV27	many	TGTGCCAGCAGTTTTACAGGGGCTGGCGGCTACACCTTC	CASSFTGAGGYTF
TRBD2	TRBJ2-7	TRBV27	.	TGTGCCAGCAGCTTATCGGGACTAAGCTCCTACGAGCAGTACTTC	CASSLSGLSSYEQYF
TRBD1	TRBJ2-6	TRBV5-1	.	TGCGCCAGCAGCTTCAGGGGGAATGGGGCCAACGTCCTGACTTTC	CASSFRGNGANVLTF